A single sample is the source of the 27 T cell receptor beta chains below, sequenced in a study of OX40 agonist ivuxolimab in advanced cancers. Measured with immunoSEQ multiplex PCR; TCRdb has only the in-frame clones, and not every one. The data show tens of thousands of clones, with roughly nine tenths seen just once and around 12% held by the top ten. The starting material was CD4+ or CD8+ T cells sorted from blood, obtained in a trial of the OX40 agonist ivuxolimab. Receptors originate from an adult with an advanced solid tumor such as melanoma, head and neck, liver or kidney cancer.

The CDR3, as DNA: TGTGCCAGTAGTATAGGGACAGGTGACTACGAGCAGTACTTC. Protein: CASSIGTGDYEQYF. The V and J genes are TRBV19 and TRBJ2-7; TRBD1 agrees at 7 bases. CDR1 and CDR2 (germline): LNHDA, SQIVND (reference sequence). This CDR3 region has 14 residues. Germline trimming cut 1 base from V and 3 bases from J; bases unmatched to any gene: 3.

The gene calls are TRBV5-6 and TRBJ1-1; no definite D call. The germline V gene encodes CDR1 SGHDT and CDR2 YYEEEE. The CDR3 is 13 residues long. Trimming stripped 2 bases from V and 6 bases from J, with 11 bases between. Here the CDR3 reads CASSFSRTAEAFF. The CDR3, as DNA: TGTGCCAGCAGCTTTTCGCGGACCGCTGAAGCTTTCTTT.

V gene TRBV7-8 combines with J gene TRBJ2-3; perhaps TRBD2 as D (5 bases). Germline CDR1 reads SGHVS; CDR2 reads FQNEAQ. This CDR3 contains 16 residues. V lost 9 bases to trimming and J lost 2 bases, with 21 bases between them. The CDR3 bases are TGTGCCAGTATCCCTGTACGGGATGAAGACACAGATACGCAGTATTTT. Translation: CASIPVRDEDTDTQYF.

This clone came up once. V is TRBV13 and J is TRBJ2-7; 10 bases align to TRBD1. CDR3 length: 14 amino acids. The junction had 5 bases not matched to a gene; V was cut back by 5 bases and J by 4 bases. Germline V gene sequence: CDR1 PRHDT, CDR2 FYEKMQ (reference sequence). CDR3 coding DNA: TGTGCCAGCAGCCCTCAGGGACAGGGGTACGAGCAGTACTTC. Its protein is CASSPQGQGYEQYF.

This clone was seen just once. At one end, the junction sequence differs from germline, possibly due to a read error. The gene calls are TRBV7-9 and TRBJ2-1; TRBD2 aligns across 9 bases. Germline CDR1 reads SEHNR; CDR2 reads FQNEAQ (reference sequence). The CDR3 contains 15 residues. CDR3 region: CASSVAGVSYNEQFF. The DNA of the CDR3 is TGTGCCAGCAGCGTAGCGGGAGTATCCTACAATGAGCAGTTCTTC.

The chain carries TRBV12-5 and TRBJ1-2; D perhaps matches TRBD1 (5 bases). This CDR3 has 14 amino acids. Trimming took off 5 bases at V and 8 bases at J, with 18 bases between the two ends. CDR1 and CDR2 (germline): LGHNT, FRNRAP. CDR3 loop: CASGLGGVVDGYTF. CDR3 bases: TGTGCTAGTGGTCTCGGGGGGGTGGTTGACGGCTACACCTTC.

The chain uses TRBV4-1 and TRBJ2-3; the D gene is possibly TRBD2 (6 bases). Germline V gene lookup returns CDR1 MGHRA and CDR2 YSYEKL. The CDR3 spans 15 residues. V was clipped by 1 base and J by 2 bases, with 10 bases between them. This CDR3 reads CASSQGLVPTDTQYF. The CDR3 nucleotides read TGCGCCAGCAGCCAAGGACTAGTCCCCACAGATACGCAGTATTTT.

The V and J genes are TRBV19 and TRBJ2-5, with a possible D match to TRBD2 (5 bases). The CDR3 spans 14 residues. Germline CDR1 is LNHDA and CDR2 is SQIVND (reference sequence). Trimming stripped 1 base from V and 7 bases from J, with 13 bases between. The CDR3 nucleotides read TGTGCCAGTAGTATAGTAGACCTCCGGGGGACCCAGTACTTC. Protein product: CASSIVDLRGTQYF. Drawing the rest from reference TRBV19 and TRBJ2-5, the complete variable domain is DGGITQSPKYLFRKEGQNVTLSCEQNLNHDAMYWYRQDPGQGLRLIYYSQIVNDFQKGDIAEGYSVSREKKESFPLTVTSAQKNPTAFYLCASSIVDLRGTQYFGPGTRLLVL.

J is TRBJ1-1 and V is TRBV29-1, with D hard to call. The V gene lost 6 bases and the J gene lost 1 base, with 9 bases spanning the gap. This CDR3 comprises 12 residues. Germline CDR1 SQVTM, CDR2 ANQGSEA. For the CDR3, the DNA is TGCAGCGTCTTGGACTGGAACACTGAAGCTTTCTTT. Translated: CSVLDWNTEAFF.

This clone has a single count. The chain employs TRBV7-9 and TRBJ2-5; D possibly corresponds to TRBD1 (5 bases). Trimming left V 8 bases short and J 2 bases short, with 12 bases between. Looked up from germline, CDR1 is SEHNR and CDR2 is FQNEAQ (reference sequence). The CDR3 is made up of 13 amino acids. The DNA of the CDR3 is TGTGCCAGCTTACCAGGGCTTCAAGAGACCCAGTACTTC. Translation gives CASLPGLQETQYF.

This clone was seen more than once but under ten times. The chain combines TRBV6-6 with TRBJ1-6, with no clear D. The CDR3 consists of 13 residues. V lost 0 bases and J lost 13, with 10 bases in between. Germline CDR1 and CDR2: MNHNY and SVGAGI (reference sequence). CDR3 sequence reads: CASSYSYSSPLHF. DNA for the CDR3: TGTGCCAGCAGTTACTCCTACTCCAGCCCCCTCCACTTT.

The chain uses TRBV27 and TRBJ2-7; the D gene is possibly TRBD2 (6 bases). The CDR3 sequence is 15 residues long. Germline assignment: CDR1 MNHEY and CDR2 SMNVEV (reference sequence). With 5 bases removed from V and 0 bases from J, the gap between germline ends came to 14 bases. The CDR3 nucleotides are TGTGCCAGCAGTGTACTAGCCGCTAGCTCCTACGAGCAGTACTTC. This codes for CASSVLAASSYEQYF.

This clone was seen a single time. The genes are TRBV5-1 and TRBJ2-7, with 9 bases lining up with TRBD1. The CDR3 totals 14 residues. The germline CDR1 and CDR2 sequences are SGHRS and YFSETQ. J lost 4 bases, V lost 0 bases, and 2 bases had no gene match. The CDR3 DNA reads as TGCGCCAGCAGCTTGGAGGGACAGGGTTACGAGCAGTACTTC. It is translated as CASSLEGQGYEQYF. The variable domain in full, with the rest retrieved from reference TRBV5-1 and TRBJ2-7, is KAGVTQTPRYLIKTRGQQVTLSCSPISGHRSVSWYQQTPGQGLQFLFEYFSETQRNKGNFPGRFSGRQFSNSRSEMNVSTLELGDSALYLCASSLEGQGYEQYFGPGTRLTVT.

The chain carries TRBV27 and TRBJ1-2; D gene unclear. Germline V gives CDR1 MNHEY, CDR2 SMNVEV (reference sequence). The CDR3 runs 12 residues. For the CDR3, the DNA is TGTGCAGCGGGCCTTCCAACAAATGGCTACACCTTC. It is translated as CAAGLPTNGYTF.

The V gene is TRBV12-5, the J gene TRBJ1-2, with D uncertain. V lost 3 bases to trimming and J lost 2 bases, with 13 bases between them. CDR1 is LGHNT, CDR2 FRNRAP, per germline. This CDR3 has 15 residues. The CDR3 coding sequence is TGTGCTAGTGGTTTCGACGGGGTGGGGAACTATGGCTACACCTTC. It specifies CASGFDGVGNYGYTF.

The rearrangement links TRBV15 to TRBJ1-4; 7 nucleotides agree with TRBD1. Trimming took 5 bases from V and 5 from J; bases not matched to a gene: 5. Germline V gene data show CDR1 as LNHNV and CDR2 as YYDKDF (reference sequence). There are 14 residues in the CDR3. The CDR3 region has the DNA TGTGCCACCAGCCCACCGGGACAGAATGAAAAACTGTTTTTT. It codes for CATSPPGQNEKLFF.

The chain uses TRBV10-2 and TRBJ2-7; unclear D gene. This CDR3 is 11 amino acids long. Trimming cost V 0 bases and J 5 bases, with 2 bases left between them. Germline V gives CDR1 WSHSY, CDR2 SAAADI. The CDR3 DNA reads TGCGCCAGCAGTGAGTCCCACGAGCAGTACTTC. Translating gives CASSESHEQYF.

The V and J genes are TRBV5-6 and TRBJ2-7; D call uncertain. Germline loops: CDR1 SGHDT, CDR2 YYEEEE. Trimming left V 1 base short and J 3 bases short, with 11 bases between. The CDR3 sequence is 14 residues long. In DNA, the CDR3 is TGTGCCAGCAGCTTGCGGCCCTCGGACTACGAGCAGTACTTC. It encodes CASSLRPSDYEQYF.

This chain connects TRBV19 to TRBJ1-5, with no clear D. The germline CDR1 and CDR2 sequences are LNHDA and SQIVND (reference sequence). CDR3 length equals 15 residues. Trimming shortened V by 7 bases and J by 4 bases, and 17 bases separated the two germline ends. This CDR3 reads CASTSGSRGNQPQHF. The DNA for the CDR3 is TGTGCCAGTACCTCGGGGAGCCGGGGAAATCAGCCCCAGCATTTT. The full variable domain, with the rest looked up from reference TRBV19 and TRBJ1-5, is DGGITQSPKYLFRKEGQNVTLSCEQNLNHDAMYWYRQDPGQGLRLIYYSQIVNDFQKGDIAEGYSVSREKKESFPLTVTSAQKNPTAFYLCASTSGSRGNQPQHFGDGTRLSIL.

The genes are TRBV5-1 and TRBJ2-2, with 7 bases lining up with TRBD1. CDR3 size: 14 residues. V dropped 0 bases and J dropped 10; count of bases not matched to a gene: 6. In germline, CDR1 is SGHRS, CDR2 YFSETQ. CDR3 region: CASSLEQGREELFF. Written as DNA, the CDR3 is TGCGCCAGCAGCTTGGAACAGGGGCGCGAGGAGCTGTTTTTT.

The chain recombines TRBV5-6 with TRBJ2-1; D ambiguous. Germline lookup yields CDR1 SGHDT and CDR2 YYEEEE. This CDR3 has 11 residues. Trimming stripped 1 base from V and 9 bases from J, with 5 bases between. The CDR3 sequence is CASSLLVEQFF. As DNA, the CDR3 is TGTGCCAGCAGCTTGTTGGTTGAGCAGTTCTTC.

A remark on this clone: This same CDR3 is encoded by further DNA sequences in the sample. The chain has TRBV7-9 and TRBJ2-5, with 7 bases fitting TRBD1. Per germline, CDR1 SEHNR and CDR2 FQNEAQ (reference sequence). Losses at the gene ends were 5 bases for V and 4 bases for J; bases not matched to a gene: 7. The CDR3 runs 14 residues. In DNA form, the CDR3 reads TGTGCCAGCAGCCGTACAGGGGTCGGAGAGACCCAGTACTTC. Its translation is CASSRTGVGETQYF.

The genes are TRBV7-2 and TRBJ2-1; 8 nucleotides match TRBD1. The V segment lost 1 base and the J segment 7 bases; nucleotides outside the gene matches: 6. The V gene's germline CDR1 is SGHTA and CDR2 FQGNSA. This CDR3 is 15 amino acids long. CDR3 region: CASSLDGTGGNEQFF. The CDR3 DNA reads as TGTGCCAGCAGCTTAGATGGGACAGGAGGAAATGAGCAGTTCTTC.

The chain employs TRBV19 and TRBJ1-5; D is unresolved. Per germline, CDR1 LNHDA and CDR2 SQIVND (reference sequence). Deletions cut 3 bases from V and 0 bases from J, with 9 bases between. CDR3 length equals 15 residues. The chain's CDR3 is CASSISDFSNQPQHF. The CDR3 DNA sequence: TGTGCCAGTAGTATCTCCGACTTTAGCAATCAGCCCCAGCATTTT.

V gene TRBV19 combines with J gene TRBJ1-1; no clear D. Germline CDR1 and CDR2: LNHDA and SQIVND (reference sequence). The ends were cut back, 0 bases at V and 1 base at J, with 3 bases in the middle. CDR3 length: 13 amino acids. The CDR3 loop is CASSIDWNTEAFF. The CDR3 DNA follows: TGTGCCAGTAGTATAGACTGGAACACTGAAGCTTTCTTT.

The chain uses TRBV9 and TRBJ1-1, with TRBD1 matching 11 bases. V shed 6 bases and J 6 bases; nucleotides not matched to a gene: 7. This CDR3 region has 14 residues. CDR1 and CDR2 (germline): SGDLS, YYNGEE. Written as DNA, the CDR3 is TGTGCCAGCACCTCCGGACAGGGGGCTGCTGAAGCTTTCTTT. Its translation: CASTSGQGAAEAFF.

This chain connects TRBV2 to TRBJ1-1; 9 bases are a match to TRBD1. With V trimmed by 5 bases and J by 5 bases, 6 bases remained unmatched. The length of the CDR3 is 14 residues. Per the germline V gene, CDR1 is SNHLY and CDR2 is FYNNEI. CDR3 in amino acids: CASSTGQGWTEAFF. CDR3 nucleotides: TGTGCCAGCAGTACCGGACAGGGGTGGACTGAAGCTTTCTTT. Full variable domain (missing parts from reference TRBV2 and TRBJ1-1): EPEVTQTPSHQVTQMGQEVILRCVPISNHLYFYWYRQILGQKVEFLVSFYNNEISEKSEIFDDQFSVERPDGSNFTLKIRSTKLEDSAMYFCASSTGQGWTEAFFGQGTRLTVV.